This TCR beta chain emerged from a study of cytomegalovirus exposure and HLA in healthy donors. Study-level information: Researchers previously reported finding more than 100 million unique TCR beta sequences from 170 million or so T cells.

This clone showed up just once. Germline-derived CDR1 and CDR2 are SGHDN and FVKESK. This CDR3 spans 14 amino acids. V dropped 6 bases and J dropped 2 bases, with 13 bases sitting between them. 60 Vbeta and 13 Jbeta primers were used in PCR. The protocol was immunoSEQ multiplex PCR, while the TCRdb copy is restricted to in-frame clones and leaves out a portion. The sample has approximately 140,000 clones; 80% to 90% are singletons. The sequenced sample consisted of PBMCs. The sequence was obtained from a woman aged 40 to 49 in good health and CMV-seropositive. The chain recombines TRBV14 with TRBJ2-5, with D possibly being TRBD2 (5 bases). CDR3 nucleotides: TGTGCCAGCAGTCAAAATCCGGGGCAAGAGACCCAGTACTTC. It yields the protein CASSQNPGQETQYF.